What follows describes a single TCR beta chain. These data originate in a study of blood T cell repertoires in COVID-19. The CDR3 is 14 residues long. CDR1 and CDR2 (germline): GTSNPN, SVGIG (reference sequence). V trimming: 5 bases; J trimming: 4 bases; junction bases outside the gene matches: 9. Measured with immunoSEQ multiplex PCR; TCRdb has only the in-frame clones, and not every one. The repertoire has about 56,000 clones, more than 80% of them found once; the top ten carry over 15%. The gene calls are TRBV30 and TRBJ2-7; 9 bases match TRBD2. This sequence originates from a human donor in a cohort sampled during active COVID-19. The sequenced sample consisted of peripheral blood. This chain's CDR3 is CAWAGGTPMYEQYF. The CDR3, as DNA: TGTGCCTGGGCGGGGGGGACACCAATGTACGAGCAGTACTTC.